This passage covers 9 T cell receptor beta chains from one sample sequenced in a study of response to subunit inactivated influenza vaccine. One entry per CDR3 protein, called by TCRdb with MiXCR from the RT-PCR reads. This sample carries 500,000 to 550,000 distinct CDR3 sequences, 7.6% of them seen once, and the ten largest clones take 10% to 15%. Sequencing was performed on PBMCs from blood, taken approximately 25 months after vaccination. These receptors all stem from a man between 50 and 69 years old who received an inactivated influenza vaccine.

This clonotype occurred a few times. The genes are TRBV2 and TRBJ2-1; weak D call: TRBD2 (6 bases). V was pared by 2 bases and J by 5 bases, with 16 bases between. Germline V lookup: CDR1 SNHLY, CDR2 FYNNEI. This CDR3 region has 16 residues. The CDR3 DNA sequence: TGTGCCAGCAGTGAAATTGTATGGGCTAGCGACAATGAGCAGTTCTTC. Protein sequence: CASSEIVWASDNEQFF.

V gene TRBV20-1 combines with J gene TRBJ1-2; D unclear. This CDR3 has 13 amino acids. Trimming pared 1 base from V and 2 bases from J, leaving 8 bases between. Germline V CDR1 and CDR2: DFQATT, SNEGSKA (reference sequence). The CDR3 sequence is CSARVSENYGYTF. For the CDR3, the DNA is TGCAGTGCTAGAGTCTCGGAGAACTATGGCTACACCTTC.

This clonotype was seen a few times. This chain links TRBV29-1 with TRBJ2-1, with 16 bases identical to TRBD2. The CDR3 covers 16 residues. CDR1 and CDR2 (germline): SQVTM, ANQGSEA. Germline trimming cut 6 bases from V and 9 bases from J; bases unmatched to any gene: 11. The CDR3 loop is CSVRGTSGGAGSEQFF. CDR3 in DNA: TGCAGCGTCCGAGGGACTAGCGGGGGGGCCGGTAGTGAGCAGTTCTTC.

This clonotype was seen ten or more times. V gene TRBV28 combines with J gene TRBJ1-6, with D uncertain. Between the trimmed V and J ends, which lost 10 bases and 4 bases, there was a span of 8 bases. The CDR3 loop spans 12 amino acids. CDR1 is MDHEN, CDR2 SYDVKM, per germline. For the CDR3, the DNA is TGTGCCACCAAAGATTATAATTCACCCCTCCACTTT. It translates to CATKDYNSPLHF.

This clonotype came up a few times. The gene calls are TRBV5-1 and TRBJ2-3; TRBD1 aligns across 7 bases. Germline CDR1 and CDR2: SGHRS and YFSETQ. The CDR3 contains 13 residues. Germline trimming cut 8 bases from V and 5 bases from J; bases unmatched to any gene: 8. The CDR3 region is CASFQGVKDTQYF. The CDR3 coding sequence is TGCGCCAGTTTTCAGGGGGTTAAAGATACGCAGTATTTT.

This clonotype was counted at least ten times. The chain uses TRBV20-1 and TRBJ1-4, with TRBD1 matching over 9 bases. Germline CDR1 and CDR2: DFQATT and SNEGSKA (reference sequence). V dropped 7 bases and J dropped 6; count of bases not matched to a gene: 6. This CDR3 comprises 13 residues. Here the CDR3 DNA reads TGCAGTGTCACAGGGGGCCTGGATGAAAAACTGTTTTTT. Encoded protein: CSVTGGLDEKLFF.

This clonotype turned up a few times. This rearrangement joins TRBV25-1 to TRBJ2-6, with D maybe TRBD2 (5 bases). V was cut by 2 bases and J by 0 bases, with 11 bases left in between. The CDR3 spans 17 residues. In germline, CDR1 is MGHDK, CDR2 SYGVNS. The CDR3, as DNA: TGTGCCAGCAGTGAAGTCGGCGGACTCTCTGGGGCCAACGTCCTGACTTTC. It specifies CASSEVGGLSGANVLTF. Full variable domain (missing parts from reference TRBV25-1 and TRBJ2-6): EADIYQTPRYLVIGTGKKITLECSQTMGHDKMYWYQQDPGMELHLIHYSYGVNSTEKGDLSSESTVSRIRTEHFPLTLESARPSHTSQYLCASSEVGGLSGANVLTFGAGSRLTVL.

This clonotype showed up many times. CDR3 amino acids: CASSFYNQPQHF. CDR3 DNA sequence: TGTGCCAGCAGCTTTTACAATCAGCCCCAGCATTTT. This chain connects TRBV7-2 to TRBJ1-5; D is undetermined. Trimming stripped 3 bases from V and 3 bases from J, with 3 bases between. Germline CDR1 SGHTA, CDR2 FQGNSA. The CDR3 spans 12 residues. The full variable domain, with the rest looked up from reference TRBV7-2 and TRBJ1-5, is GAGVSQSPSNKVTEKGKDVELRCDPISGHTALYWYRQSLGQGLEFLIYFQGNSAPDKSGLPSDRFSAERTGGSVSTLTIQRTQQEDSAVYLCASSFYNQPQHFGDGTRLSIL.

This clonotype was detected ten times or more. The rearrangement links TRBV27 to TRBJ2-3; D is possibly TRBD2 (5 bases). Trimming removed 5 bases from V and 0 bases from J, with 12 bases in between. Germline V gives CDR1 MNHEY, CDR2 SMNVEV (reference sequence). The CDR3 runs 15 residues. The CDR3 DNA sequence: TGTGCCAGCAGTAAGGACGGGGTGAGCACAGATACGCAGTATTTT. Its translation: CASSKDGVSTDTQYF.